This T cell receptor beta chain is from a study of cytomegalovirus exposure and HLA in healthy donors (dated by TCRdb to about 2017). For the wider study: An earlier analysis of fewer than 750 of the donors reported under 300 Gb of sequence data and about 120 million unique TCR beta sequences obtained from about 200 million T cells. Five DR-DQ haplotypes were handled as single units for association and clustering, since linkage in the cohort was strong. In the later analysis, no new phenotypic data were used to find candidate immune exposures; instead, reliance was placed on TCR beta sequences and their occurrence across donors. All discovery cohort repertoires had been generated using a single sequencing platform. Among 398 genotyped donors of the cohort, an average of around 240,000 unique TCR beta nucleotide sequences was sequenced per donor, of which about 19% were non-productive. In a later analysis, previously published TCR beta repertoires from 666 donors were re-analyzed and high-resolution HLA genotyping was added so that TCR occurrence patterns could be studied. In an earlier analysis of 587 of the donors, high-throughput TCR beta sequencing was used to judge whether each TCR beta V gene segment behaved as functional or pseudogenic. A separate validation cohort of some 130 different subjects was used in addition to the approximately 700-subject first cohort. To predict cytomegalovirus infection status, the study brought together high-throughput TCR immunosequencing, statistical association of individual TCRs with disease status, and machine learning. About 320 gigabases of sequencing data and 70 million to 85 million unique TCR sequences were included in an early release covering 550 to 650 HLA-typed donors. Among the roughly 410 genotyped donors, more than 70% belonged to the genetic ancestry cluster associated with self-reported Caucasian donors. Both class I and class II loci were covered by HLA typing, at four-digit resolution. Typing coverage differed by locus: A, B, C, DRB1 and DQB1 were typed in roughly 620-640 donors, DQA1 in 522, DPA1 in some 610, and DPB1 in around 490. A later genetic analysis took genome-wide SNP genotypes for about 65% of the roughly 670 donors and used that subset as a discovery cohort. The study was designed to test whether signatures of past pathogen exposure could be identified by cataloging public T cell receptors. The study used immunosequencing to profile the T cell repertoires of some 600 subjects and linked those repertoires to cytomegalovirus serostatus. Donor age, sex, ethnicity and CMV serostatus were compiled alongside the repertoire data.

The receptor library was made with the immunoSEQ multiplex PCR assay. For the multiplex PCR, a mixture combining 60 forward primers for TCR Vbeta segments and 13 reverse primers for TCR Jbeta segments was used. A multiplex PCR assay on genomic DNA amplified the CDR3 region of rearranged TCR beta genes. On the Illumina HiSeq System, the amplified TCR beta libraries were sequenced as 87-base-pair reads. Concerning the study's data processing: A later analysis counted approximately 84 million unique TCR beta chains across the 640 or so repertoires, and around 12 million of these chains were shared by at least two donors. Raw reads were error-corrected and collapsed into unique sequences by a nearest-neighbor algorithm in which closely related sequences were merged to remove PCR and sequencing errors. To assign V, D and J gene segments, CDR3 sequences were aligned to IMGT reference sequences. For a sequence to be retained, a match of at least six nucleotides was required to both a V gene segment and a J gene segment. A rearrangement counted as productive if the CDR3 had no stop codons and remained in frame with V and J, and every other rearrangement counted as non-productive. Following IMGT convention, CDR3 was defined as the stretch from the second conserved V-encoded cysteine up to the conserved J-encoded phenylalanine. In an earlier analysis of more than 550 of the donors, sequences lacking an unambiguous match to a single V gene segment were excluded. In an earlier analysis of several hundred of the donors, V segments were called functional above 56.7% productive rearrangements and were called segregating when the between-donor standard deviation exceeded 5%. A statistical classification framework was built for diagnosing cytomegalovirus status from the catalog of TCR beta chain sequences. In a later analysis, V and J genes were assigned by comparing TCR nucleotide sequences against IMGT/GENE-DB human TR gene sequences. The TCRdist pipeline was used in a later analysis to assign CDR3 sequences and most-parsimonious VDJ recombination scenarios. In a later analysis, each TCR beta chain was defined by its CDR3 amino acid sequence together with its V-gene family, and reads without a unique V-gene family were excluded. A later analysis removed several hundred highly shared, low-generation-probability nucleotide sequences to deal with suspected cross-contamination and a sequencing artifact. In a later analysis, a clonal expansion index was calculated for each public chain from normalized within-repertoire ranks of inferred template counts. Generation probabilities in a later analysis came from a VDJ recombination model fitted to out-of-frame rearrangements, and those results were checked against IGoR. In a later analysis, hypergeometric tests were used to score TCR-TCR, TCR-HLA and TCR-CMV co-occurrence, with a repertoire-size bias correction applied to TCR pairs. To estimate false discovery rates, a later analysis permuted the HLA or CMV assignments 20 times. In a later analysis, co-occurring TCRs were grouped using DBSCAN, and TCRdist sequence similarity was added for clustering within HLA-allele-positive subsets. Repertoires with fewer than 30,000 or more than 120,000 public chains, plus five repertoires with anomalous nucleotide sharing, were excluded from co-occurrence clustering. This immuneACCESS table, as held by TCRdb, lists in-frame sequences with V and J called but not all clones. Of the missing ones, under half trace to an unresolved V gene in checked studies; the others have no known cause. Clonal size and the V and J genes are those of that table, whereas D and trimming came from the DNA. The sample yields 150,000 to 200,000 clones; roughly 77% were counted once. Around 4.7% of the sample belongs to the ten largest clones.

This clone was detected a few times. The target of this receptor is not known. No base qualities exist here, and no much larger clone lies one base off it. Here V drops 7 bases and J drops 4 bases, and the junction holds 9 bases not matched to any gene. Reading from cysteine to phenylalanine, the CDR3 counts 15 amino acids. Only the CDR3 region is kept as DNA, spanning 45 bases read in frame from base 1. From a lookup of the germline V gene (reference sequence), CDR1 and CDR2 are LNHNV and YYDKDF. The cohort was made up of approximately 700 healthy bone marrow donors. At the time of sampling, every cohort member was nominally healthy, though immune exposures that went unrecorded were likely present. The donor tested CMV seronegative, placing the donor among the 350 or so seronegative members of the cohort. Every donor gave a peripheral blood sample, and the peripheral blood mononuclear cells from that sample were used for TCR beta sequencing. Genomic DNA was extracted from the blood cell samples with the Qiagen DNeasy Blood Extraction Kit.

The research as a whole found: In a later analysis, HLA-associated TCR beta chains were found to be more clonally expanded and to have lower generation probabilities than equally common non-associated chains. The presence/absence analyses assumed that sequencing depth was roughly uniform across donors, and that assumption may not be true. A later analysis reported that several top co-occurrence clusters appeared linked to parvovirus B19, influenza, CMV and Epstein-Barr virus. In a later analysis, the rate of TCR association differed among HLA loci, with DRB1 alleles having the most associated TCRs and HLA-C alleles having the fewest. Linkage disequilibrium might explain the correlated functional status among segregating V segments, but an unknown experimental factor could not be ruled out. A group of highly shared sequence variants was considered likely to be a technical artifact of the sequencing pipeline. Because counts were too low, 15 to 20 rarely observed V segments, including chromosome 9 orphons, were left out of the earlier analysis of a few hundred of the donors. A further reported finding was that TCR beta sequences accurately predicted the HLA-A and HLA-B alleles for most subjects in the first cohort. According to a later genetic analysis, donors in an Asian-associated ancestry cluster had fewer N-insertions in productive TCRs than the approximately 630-donor mean. In both the original and validation cohorts, the classifier was reported to diagnose cytomegalovirus status with high specificity and sensitivity. At a false discovery rate of 0.05, a later analysis linked roughly 17,000 TCR beta sequences to specific HLA alleles. When HLA alleles, especially DR and DQ, strongly co-occurred, TCR associations were difficult to assign to individual alleles. Across donors, most TCR sequences were observed very rarely, whereas some public TCRs were present in many individuals. CMV serostatus was the only immune exposure information available for the cohort. In this cohort, only TCR beta chains were sequenced, and detectable features were limited by the absence of alpha or paired-chain data. Because HLA typing was missing for some donors at each locus, association tests included only the typed subset. In a later analysis, most CMV-associated TCR beta chains were found to appear HLA-restricted, with HLA associations seemingly driven largely by CMV exposure. It was suggested by the authors that the approach could potentially be generalized to other disease states and immunological phenotypes. In the study, roughly 160 TCR beta chains were listed as associated with cytomegalovirus. Some IMGT-functional V segments, including TRBV6-2 and TRBV6-3, could not be distinguished by the 87-base-pair reads and were therefore excluded. A later genetic analysis associated a missense DCLRE1C variant with V-gene and J-gene trimming of TCR beta chains, and an independent cohort replicated the association. Broadly in line with IMGT annotations, most TCR beta V segments showed up in productive rearrangements about 87% or about 30% of the time in an earlier analysis of approximately 640 of the donors. A few of the identified cytomegalovirus-associated TCR beta chains were confirmed in vitro to be specific for cytomegalovirus antigens.

The chain uses TRBV15 and TRBJ2-3; TRBD1 matches 9 bases in the middle. This TCR derives from a male donor in good health and CMV-seronegative. Sequencing was carried out using PBMCs. CDR3 loop: CATTPGQGGADTQYF. The DNA sequence follows: TGTGCCACCACCCCGGGACAGGGAGGGGCAGATACGCAGTATTTT. When the CDR3 is completed using the reference TRBV15 and TRBJ2-3 genes on either side, the full variable domain is DAMVIQNPRYQVTQFGKPVTLSCSQTLNHNVMYWYQQKSSQAPKLLFHYYDKDFNNEADTPDNFQSRRPNTSFCFLDIRSPGLGDTAMYLCATTPGQGGADTQYFGPGTRLTVL.